The next 14 T cell receptor beta chains were all read from a single sample in a study of blood T cells in healthy people across ages. Primed by a sample-barcoded 5' primer and a J-beta primer mix, a second PCR proceeded for roughly 7 to 11 cycles. MiXCR, run by TCRdb on the 5' RACE reads, gives a single entry per CDR3 protein. Altogether about 1,500,000 distinct CDR3 sequences are present, about 40% being singletons, with the ten largest covering less than 8%. Source material: blood. These receptors came from a woman aged 18-30 years in good health.

This chain connects TRBV2 to TRBJ2-7; no clear D gene. The CDR3 consists of 12 residues. Germline-derived CDR1 and CDR2 are SNHLY and FYNNEI. Trimming took 5 bases from V and 9 from J, leaving 14 bases between them. The CDR3 loop reads CASSRYRGGQYF. CDR3 coding DNA: TGTGCCAGCAGTCGTTATCGCGGCGGGCAGTACTTC.

The V and J genes are TRBV10-3 and TRBJ2-2, with a weak D call TRBD1 (5 bases). V gave up 9 bases and J gave up 4 bases, with 9 bases separating them. The CDR3 totals 12 residues. Per germline, CDR1 ENHRY and CDR2 SYGVKD. In nucleotides, the CDR3 is TGTGCCATAAGGGGCAGCACCGGGGAGCTGTTTTTT. Encoded protein: CAIRGSTGELFF.

This chain connects TRBV3-1 to TRBJ2-5, with D perhaps assigned TRBD1 or TRBD2 (5 bases each). V lost 11 bases to trimming and J lost 10 bases, with 20 bases between them. CDR1 is LGHDT and CDR2 is YNNKEL in the germline V gene (reference sequence). The CDR3 spans 12 residues. DNA of the CDR3: TGTGCCGACAGCCAAGAGGGCTTCGACCAGTACTTC. It is translated as CADSQEGFDQYF.

The J gene is TRBJ1-6, the V gene TRBV7-9; D unclear. The V end was cut by 0 bases, the J end by 11 bases, with 11 bases between. This CDR3 contains 14 residues. CDR1 is SEHNR, CDR2 FQNEAQ, per germline (reference sequence). CDR3 DNA sequence: TGTGCCAGCAGCTTAGCGCGGGAGAATCCACCCCTCCACTTT. Residues: CASSLARENPPLHF. The variable domain in full, completed from reference TRBV7-9 and TRBJ1-6, reads DTGVSQNPRHKITKRGQNVTFRCDPISEHNRLYWYRQTLGQGPEFLTYFQNEAQLEKSRLLSDRFSAERPKGSFSTLEIQRTEQGDSAMYLCASSLARENPPLHFGNGTRLTVT.

The chain employs TRBV5-1 and TRBJ2-7; 8 nucleotides line up with TRBD1. Trimming cost V 0 bases and J 0 bases; bases outside gene matches: 8. This CDR3 is 17 amino acids long. Looked up from germline, CDR1 is SGHRS and CDR2 is YFSETQ. The CDR3 here is CASSLAVGQEFSYEQYF. The CDR3 bases are TGCGCCAGCAGCTTGGCAGTGGGACAGGAATTCTCCTACGAGCAGTACTTC.

This clonotype came up a few times. The chain combines TRBV11-1 with TRBJ2-7, with a weak D call TRBD1 (6 bases). The CDR3 length is 13 residues. Deletions cut 11 bases from V and 0 bases from J, with 14 bases between. Germline V lookup: CDR1 SGHAT, CDR2 FQDESV (reference sequence). The CDR3 spells CAVGADSSYEQYF. The DNA for the CDR3 is TGTGCCGTCGGAGCGGACAGCTCCTACGAGCAGTACTTC.

This chain's CDR3 is CASSYGGFGEQFF. The CDR3, as DNA: TGTGCCAGCAGTTACGGGGGCTTCGGCGAGCAGTTCTTC. The rearrangement uses TRBV6-6 and TRBJ2-1; TRBD1 is a possible D gene (6 bases). CDR1 is MNHNY and CDR2 is SVGAGI in the germline V gene (reference sequence). Between the trimmed V and J ends, which lost 2 bases and 10 bases, there was a span of 12 bases. CDR3 length: 13 amino acids.

The chain is built from TRBV20-1 and TRBJ2-3, with 9 nucleotides matching TRBD2. CDR1 DFQATT and CDR2 SNEGSKA come from the germline V gene (reference sequence). The CDR3 runs 15 residues. V shed 4 bases, J shed 1 base, and the junction held 6 bases outside the gene matches. The CDR3 spells CSAIPSGMGTDTQYF. DNA of the CDR3: TGCAGTGCTATTCCTAGCGGGATGGGCACAGATACGCAGTATTTT.

The chain employs TRBV15 and TRBJ2-5; 8 nucleotides align to TRBD1. The J call may be faulty, since TRBJ2-7 better matches the DNA end. This CDR3 is 15 amino acids long. The germline gives CDR1 LNHNV, CDR2 YYDKDF (reference sequence). CDR3 residues: CATSRLRQGNDEQYF. The DNA for the CDR3 is TGTGCCACCAGCAGACTGAGACAGGGGAACGACGAGCAGTACTTC.

This chain connects TRBV27 to TRBJ1-1; unclear D gene. The ends were cut back, 3 bases at V and 10 bases at J, with 9 bases in the middle. The germline gives CDR1 MNHEY, CDR2 SMNVEV (reference sequence). The CDR3 runs 11 residues. In nucleotides, the CDR3 is TGTGCCAGCAGTTTGTACGGTCGAGCTTTCTTT. It encodes CASSLYGRAFF.

Points on this clonotype: Possible read error: a much larger clone is one base away. The chain recombines TRBV7-9 with TRBJ2-3; D perhaps matches TRBD1 (6 bases). Per germline, CDR1 SEHNR and CDR2 FQNEAQ (reference sequence). The CDR3 is made up of 13 amino acids. V was clipped by 5 bases and J by 2 bases, with 8 bases between them. The CDR3: CASSRDTTDTQYF. In nucleotides, the CDR3 is TGTGCCAGCAGCCGGGACACCACAGATACGCAGTATTTT.

The sample holds a few counts of this clonotype. The V call is TRBV10-3, the J call TRBJ1-2; possibly TRBD1 for D (6 bases). With 6 bases removed from V and 6 bases from J, the gap between germline ends came to 17 bases. The CDR3 covers 14 residues. Germline CDR1 and CDR2: ENHRY and SYGVKD. CDR3: CAISEKGRGDGYTF. In DNA, the CDR3 is TGTGCCATCAGCGAAAAGGGCAGGGGTGATGGCTACACCTTC.

This clonotype was recorded a few times. The chain couples TRBV27 to TRBJ2-7, with 9 bases that match TRBD2. The V segment lost 3 bases and the J segment 7 bases; nucleotides outside the gene matches: 10. The length of the CDR3 is 15 residues. From germline, CDR1 is MNHEY and CDR2 SMNVEV (reference sequence). This CDR3 reads CASSFDLSGGGEQYF. The CDR3 nucleotides are TGTGCCAGCAGTTTTGACCTTAGCGGGGGAGGGGAGCAGTACTTC.

The V and J genes are TRBV12-3 or TRBV12-4 and TRBJ1-6; 8 bases are shared with TRBD1. The V and J ends lost 3 bases and 14 bases, in that order; junction bases with no gene match: 9. This CDR3 region has 14 residues. The CDR3 is CASSFRDRQGALHF. DNA for the CDR3: TGTGCCAGCAGTTTCCGGGACAGGCAAGGGGCCCTCCACTTT.